This TCR beta chain came from a study of CD8+ T cells in alopecia areata. Study background: Administration of oral tofacitinib to treated patients was at 5 to 10 mg twice daily. Notes on the study in general: Scalp sequencing captures resident alphabeta T cells of normal skin too.

Worth noting for this clone: Its antigen remains unknown.

Per germline, CDR1 MNHEY and CDR2 SMNVEV (reference sequence). The CDR3 is made up of 16 amino acids. V shed 5 bases and J 3 bases; nucleotides not matched to a gene: 11. In each case, RNA was isolated and then reverse transcribed into cDNA as the sequencing template. Method: immunoSEQ multiplex PCR; TCRdb's copy keeps in-frame clones and lacks some. The table includes about 120,000 clones, 35% to 40% detected once. This rearrangement joins TRBV27 to TRBJ2-3, with 7 bases that match TRBD2. The origin of this receptor is a human donor with alopecia areata. Sequencing used CD4+ T cells sorted from blood. CDR3 sequence reads: CASSLIAGLRTDTQYF. CDR3 in DNA: TGTGCCAGCAGTCTAATAGCGGGTCTGCGGACAGATACGCAGTATTTT.